This TCR beta chain was identified in a study of T cells in Graves' hyperthyroidism and ophthalmopathy. Whole-study findings and limits: Most clonotypes that expanded in the thyroid above 0.001 also showed up in blood. The model foresaw ophthalmopathy a median roughly 6 months prior to onset.

This clonotype was observed a handful of times. Antigen unknown. RNA transcripts served as the template for amplifying TCR beta CDR3 regions. Researchers ran a first-round RT-PCR on the TCR CDR3 using the HTBI primer set. TCRdb reprocessed the multiplex PCR reads via MiXCR and lists one record per CDR3 protein. This table holds about 550,000 distinct CDR3 sequences, roughly 20% found once. Patients between 18 and 65 years old had hyperthyroidism, newly diagnosed and lasting under 2 months. Exclusions: uncontrolled infection, other autoimmune disease, pregnancy, lactation. V shed 6 bases and J shed 4 bases, with 17 bases lying between them. CDR1 and CDR2 (germline): SQVTM, ANQGSEA. The CDR3 sequence is 14 residues long.

The sequenced material came from blood. V is TRBV29-1 and J is TRBJ2-3, with D perhaps matching TRBD2 (6 bases). The TCR was taken from a man younger than 35 with Graves' hyperthyroidism. The CDR3 loop reads CSVDEGRKADTQYF. CDR3 bases: TGCAGCGTCGACGAGGGGAGGAAGGCAGATACGCAGTATTTT.